A selection of T cell receptor beta chains follows, all from one sample in a study of monozygotic twins with inflammatory bowel disease. With the 5' RACE reads reprocessed, TCRdb shows one record per CDR3 protein and no DNA. The sample's table shows some 200,000 distinct CDR3 sequences. Specimen: blood. These receptors all come from a human donor with ulcerative colitis or Crohn's disease, or a healthy co-twin of an affected twin (not recorded which). Both conserved end residues are part of each CDR3. The order of the fields is J gene, V gene, CDR3 protein.

TRBJ2-2	TRBV5-5	CASRPRGLSNTGELFF
TRBJ2-7	TRBV3-1	CASSPTGTDAEQYF
TRBJ2-1	TRBV5-1	CASSLATSGGQYNEQFF
TRBJ2-7	TRBV2	CAGTRDRAREQYF
TRBJ2-7	TRBV6-5	CSSAGPQYEQYF
TRBJ2-1	TRBV6-4	CASQTQRSSYNEQFF
TRBJ1-1	TRBV7-9	CASSSRGHNEAFF
TRBJ1-1	TRBV6-1	CASSELTGVVFF
TRBJ2-1	TRBV6-5	CASSTPGQGRYEQFF
TRBJ1-3	TRBV12-3/TRBV12-4	CASCPRQRSGNTIYF
TRBJ1-5	TRBV5-1	CASSETGDSNQPQHF
TRBJ2-5	TRBV2	CASSEGAPRRETQYF
TRBJ2-2	TRBV20-1	CSAMSGKAGGPGELFF
TRBJ2-5	TRBV5-6	CASSSPRVGDTQYF
TRBJ1-1	TRBV12-3/TRBV12-4	CASSFGVVGTEAFF
TRBJ1-1	TRBV18	CASSPLTELMNTEAFF
TRBJ1-5	TRBV6-5	CTSKYDSNQPQHF
TRBJ2-2	TRBV4-3	CASSQDLLRGLHTGELFF
TRBJ2-1	TRBV7-8	CASSPGGRVNEQFF
TRBJ2-2	TRBV5-1	CASSLVLAGGTTGELFF
TRBJ1-1	TRBV6-5	CASSYSNFGPHGPEAFF
TRBJ1-6	TRBV12-3/TRBV12-4	CASSSDRGVSPLHF
TRBJ1-1	TRBV5-1	CASSSGQEGSAEAFF
TRBJ2-2	TRBV5-4	CASSPANTGELFF
TRBJ2-1	TRBV10-3	CAISDRESSYNEQFF
TRBJ1-1	TRBV12-3/TRBV12-4	CASSFHRDTEAFF
TRBJ1-2	TRBV7-9	CASSLGQFVMGYTF
TRBJ2-5	TRBV5-1	CASSLPEPMETQYF
TRBJ2-7	TRBV7-8	CASSLALAGGVSYEQYF
TRBJ2-7	TRBV6-5	CASRTSLSYEQYF
TRBJ2-2	TRBV5-1	CASSPDRMNTGELFF
TRBJ1-5	TRBV4-2	CASSQDGSRNQPQHF
TRBJ2-7	TRBV19	CASSRASGRFGEQYF
TRBJ1-4	TRBV4-1	CASSQERSSSNEKLFF
TRBJ2-1	TRBV5-6	CASSSGLAGFSYNEQFF
TRBJ1-1	TRBV3-1	CASSPRAEGTEAFF
TRBJ1-2	TRBV7-9	CASSFPNRAPGEGYTF
TRBJ2-4	TRBV6-5	CASSYSGEVGNIQYF
TRBJ2-7	TRBV4-1	CASSYDGTEVGSYEQYF
TRBJ2-3	TRBV4-3	CASSQDLPSGSADTQYF
TRBJ2-6	TRBV7-3	CASSLKAGLASAGANVLTF
TRBJ2-3	TRBV19	CASSRTSGGLTDTQYF
TRBJ2-1	TRBV5-1	CASSSRTGGSYNEQFF
TRBJ1-2	TRBV7-8	CASSRAGVDYGYTF
TRBJ1-2	TRBV18	CASSQGQGFGYTF
TRBJ1-4	TRBV7-9	CASSLGGTGRDEKLFF
TRBJ2-6	TRBV9	CASSAQGAGANVLTF
TRBJ1-6	TRBV3-1	CASSQDWGVASPLHF
TRBJ2-6	TRBV12-3/TRBV12-4	CASSFRGSGANVLTF
TRBJ2-7	TRBV7-9	CASSPPGGSFYEQYF
TRBJ2-3	TRBV7-9	CASSFAGIVDTQYF
TRBJ1-1	TRBV5-1	CASSLASDNTEAFF
TRBJ1-2	TRBV7-2	CASSLGGGGYTF
TRBJ2-3	TRBV14	CASSPLRIAGDTQYF
TRBJ2-1	TRBV19	CASSFGGLWNNEQFF
TRBJ2-1	TRBV4-2	CASSQPMTDKQFF
TRBJ2-3	TRBV3-1	CASRAGRRGSSTDTQYF
TRBJ2-1	TRBV12-3/TRBV12-4	CASSFTGLAVGNEQFF
TRBJ2-3	TRBV5-1	CASSLRTSDTDTQYF
TRBJ2-7	TRBV19	CASRGLYEQYF